This record covers a single T cell receptor (beta chain). Its antigen is unidentified. This sample was taken from a study of Ad26.COV2.S vaccination and SARS-CoV-2 variants. Study context: Of the COV1001 trial arms, the Ad26.COV2.S arm included the donor. Ad26.COV2.S, an intramuscular injection, was given once or twice 56 days apart. Findings of the study overall: After vaccination, reports described spike-specific CD8+ and CD4+ T cell responses as showing substantial breadth.

Treatment given: about 20 received Ad26.COV2.S at low or high dose, single or two shots; roughly five received placebo; per-sample allocation not given. Sampling was performed 63 days after the first vaccine or placebo injection. Only in-frame clones appear in the TCRdb table, and some are missing; sequencing was by immunoSEQ multiplex PCR. The table has approximately 240,000 clones, 85% to 90% seen once; the top ten hold 9.5% to 12%. The CDR3 is made up of 15 amino acids. In germline, CDR1 is SQVTM, CDR2 ANQGSEA. The germline V and J ends were trimmed by 5 bases and 0 bases, with 11 bases remaining between them.

The V and J genes are TRBV29-1 and TRBJ2-6, with a tentative D call TRBD2 (5 bases). Here the sequenced sample was peripheral blood, taken in a trial of Ad26.COV2.S vaccine versus placebo. The clonotype comes from a person between 18 and 65 years old who received the Ad26.COV2.S COVID-19 vaccine or a placebo. The CDR3 nucleotides read TGCAGCGTTCGGGGTTCCGTCTCTGGGGCCAACGTCCTGACTTTC. Translating gives CSVRGSVSGANVLTF.